Listed below are T cell receptor beta chains from one sample, sequenced in a study of blood T cell repertoires in COVID-19. The method was immunoSEQ multiplex PCR; TCRdb's version includes in-frame clones alone and lacks a portion of them. The sample includes under 300,000 clones, about 87% of them seen just once. The source material was peripheral blood. The receptors were sampled from a woman between 65 and 79 years old with active or convalescent COVID-19. The conserved cysteine and the conserved F or W are not part of the CDR3 here. The order of the fields is V gene, J gene, CDR3 protein.

v_call: TRBV6-1
j_call: TRBJ1-2
cdr3_aa: ASSEILAGTVNYGYT

v_call: TRBV5-4
j_call: TRBJ1-3
cdr3_aa: ASSSSPRRGTGNTIY

v_call: TRBV29-1
j_call: TRBJ2-2
cdr3_aa: SVEGGTGYSGELF

v_call: TRBV5-1
j_call: TRBJ1-1
cdr3_aa: ASSLARGTGGTEAF

v_call: TRBV7-9
j_call: TRBJ2-7
cdr3_aa: ASTPQAGRTAYEQY

v_call: TRBV7-9
j_call: TRBJ1-5
cdr3_aa: ASSFTELQPQH

v_call: TRBV5-6
j_call: TRBJ2-1
cdr3_aa: ASTHWIPGEQF

v_call: TRBV6-5
j_call: TRBJ1-1
cdr3_aa: ASRRQGGEAEAF

v_call: TRBV5-8
j_call: TRBJ2-3
cdr3_aa: ASSLRLAVISTDTQY

v_call: TRBV6-2/TRBV6-3
j_call: TRBJ2-5
cdr3_aa: ASSYVTARRTQY

v_call: TRBV19
j_call: TRBJ1-1
cdr3_aa: ASSTDSRGTEAF

v_call: TRBV6-2/TRBV6-3
j_call: TRBJ2-7
cdr3_aa: ASSSMTARQGSPYEQY

v_call: TRBV24-1
j_call: TRBJ1-4
cdr3_aa: ATSDLDGTGGEKLF

v_call: TRBV4-3
j_call: TRBJ1-5
cdr3_aa: ASSQDLTAISPQH

v_call: TRBV9
j_call: TRBJ1-2
cdr3_aa: ASSVVGAGGYT

v_call: TRBV6-2/TRBV6-3
j_call: TRBJ2-7
cdr3_aa: ASSAPGGPAYEQY

v_call: TRBV4-3
j_call: TRBJ2-3
cdr3_aa: ASSREGGKTDTQY

v_call: TRBV5-1
j_call: TRBJ1-1
cdr3_aa: ASSFTGGLTEAF

v_call: TRBV3-1/TRBV3-2
j_call: TRBJ2-2
cdr3_aa: ASSPHGGELF

v_call: TRBV6-2/TRBV6-3
j_call: TRBJ2-5
cdr3_aa: ASSYPPSPRETQY

v_call: TRBV9
j_call: TRBJ2-5
cdr3_aa: ASSPPGQGLETQY

v_call: TRBV19
j_call: TRBJ2-1
cdr3_aa: ASSRDLGLAGGHVEQF